This TCR beta chain was obtained from a study of CD8 T cells in ankylosing spondylitis (dated by TCRdb to between 2016 and 2019). Study-wide context: T cell receptor beta repertoires were profiled in healthy donors and ankylosing spondylitis patients so that disease-linked TCR variants could be found. The whole study cohort included over a hundred healthy donors and about two dozen ankylosing spondylitis patients. Peripheral blood samples were taken, and synovial fluid was additionally collected from ankylosing spondylitis patients.

The instrument given in TCRdb is Illumina HiSeq 2500. Quantitative 5'-RACE with molecular barcodes was used to prepare TCR beta libraries. The authors processed their data as follows. A new computational method, built on a probabilistic model of VDJ rearrangement, was used to identify disease-linked TCR variants. In TCRdb, the public reads were trimmed at Q25 with fastp and aligned with MiXCR, with productive beta chains retained. Rows are combined by CDR3 protein, so each entry shows the most common genes and DNA. TCRdb, not the authors, supplied the V and J calls. Counted in this sample were about 390,000 distinct CDR3 sequences; around 24% of them appeared once. The top ten clones comprise around 17% of the sample. CDR1 SGHTA and CDR2 FQGTGA were looked up in the germline V gene. At the junction V is shortened by 2 bases and J by 3 bases; bases outside the gene matches: 5. The CDR3 contains 15 residues when both ends are counted. Just CDR3 DNA is preserved here, 45 bases in frame from base 1.

Worth noting for this clonotype: The antigen it binds to is not known. This CDR3 fails to terminate in the conserved phenylalanine or tryptophan, so it likely reflects a read error.

Findings and caveats that apply to the study as a whole: In peripheral blood, the disease-linked clones were found at relatively low frequencies and had a CD8+ phenotype. Some of the motif variants had been reported before in the synovial fluid and blood of reactive arthritis patients, a finding that suggests common disease-initiation mechanisms. A TCR beta motif of 8 or 9 highly homologous amino acid variants appeared characteristic of blood from ankylosing spondylitis patients. The disease-linked clones were reported as significantly enriched in matched synovial fluid samples from ankylosing spondylitis patients.

The receptor was derived from a male donor with ankylosing spondylitis. The sample taken for sequencing was blood, either unsorted or a sorted T cell fraction (not recorded which). The V and J genes are TRBV7-3 and TRBJ2-3, with TRBD2 matching 7 junction bases. The CDR3 in this case is CASSLSAGLTDTQYI. The nucleotide sequence is given as TGTGCCAGCAGCTTATCAGCGGGACTTACAGATACGCAGTATATT.